This T cell receptor (beta chain) emerged from a study of response to subunit inactivated influenza vaccine. Study-wide points: There was a suggestion from the authors that each seasonal influenza vaccination recruits few new T cells.

With regard to this clonotype: The antigen is unknown.

In TCRdb, the RT-PCR reads were re-called with MiXCR into one record per CDR3 protein. The data contain 550,000 to 800,000 distinct CDR3 sequences, around 14% of them singletons. This CDR3 comprises 12 residues. Germline values: CDR1 MNHEY, CDR2 SVGEGT. The ends were cut back, 8 bases at V and 10 bases at J, with 14 bases in the middle. The specimen comprised PBMCs from blood, sampled about 14 days before vaccination. The TCR comes from a man between 45 and 60 years old who received an inactivated influenza vaccine. The rearrangement joins TRBV6-2 or TRBV6-3 to TRBJ1-4; D is ambiguous. As DNA, the CDR3 is TGTGCCAGCGGGGTGATGTATGGAAAACTGTTTTTT. Translating gives CASGVMYGKLFF.